Below are 9 T cell receptor beta chains sequenced from a single sample in a study of T cells in Graves' hyperthyroidism and ophthalmopathy (dated by TCRdb to the late 2010s). The protocol used for the library was multiplex PCR. The sequencer was an Illumina HiSeq 2000. TCR beta CDR3 regions were amplified from RNA transcripts. A first-round RT-PCR of the TCR CDR3 used the HTBI primer set with the Qiagen OneStep RT-PCR kit. The public reads were reanalyzed by TCRdb: fastp trimming at Q25, MiXCR alignment, in-frame beta chains only. Entries that share a CDR3 protein sequence are merged under the most common genes and DNA. This sample comprises over 350,000 distinct CDR3 sequences, 14% to 15% of them detected only once. The ten largest clonotypes hold approximately 13% of the sample. Sequences were obtained from blood. The receptors were sampled from a man in his late teens or twenties with Graves' ophthalmopathy.

The table lists this clonotype with many counts. V gene TRBV5-1 combines with J gene TRBJ2-7, with D unresolved. The CDR3 is 11 amino acids. The ends were cut back, 3 bases at V and 5 bases at J, with 6 bases in the middle. Germline V lookup: CDR1 SGHRS, CDR2 YFSETQ. The CDR3 here is CASSSQDEQYF. CDR3 sequence (DNA): TGCGCCAGCAGCTCGCAGGACGAGCAGTACTTC.

This clonotype was observed a handful of times. The J gene is TRBJ2-4, the V gene TRBV29-1; D tentatively reads TRBD1 or TRBD2 (6 bases each). CDR3 length: 13 residues. Germline V CDR1 and CDR2: SQVTM, ANQGSEA. The V end lost 7 bases, the J end lost 8 bases, and 18 bases lay between the germline ends. CDR3 amino acids: CSGWGASEDIQYF. In DNA form, the CDR3 reads TGCAGCGGGTGGGGGGCTTCAGAGGACATTCAGTACTTC.

The table lists this clonotype with many counts. This chain links TRBV12-3 or TRBV12-4 with TRBJ2-3; tentatively, D is TRBD2 (6 bases). Trimming pared 3 bases from V and 2 bases from J, leaving 15 bases between. This CDR3 has 16 amino acids. CDR3 bases: TGTGCCAGCAGTTTTGTGGCAGGGACTCTCACAGATACGCAGTATTTT. It specifies CASSFVAGTLTDTQYF.

This clonotype has a count of ten or more. The chain links TRBV6-5 to TRBJ2-7; a weak D match, TRBD2 (5 bases). The CDR3 is 15 residues long. V shed 0 bases and J shed 0 bases, with 9 bases lying between them. Germline V gene sequence: CDR1 MNHEY, CDR2 SVGAGI. CDR3 loop: CASSYSGESSYEQYF. CDR3 DNA sequence: TGTGCCAGCAGTTACTCCGGGGAGAGCTCCTACGAGCAGTACTTC.

This clonotype was detected many times. The J gene is TRBJ1-1, the V gene TRBV7-9; 8 bases fit TRBD1. The CDR3 extends over 16 amino acids. V shed 7 bases and J 7 bases; nucleotides not matched to a gene: 17. Germline V gives CDR1 SEHNR, CDR2 FQNEAQ (reference sequence). The CDR3 reads CASTFRQGPSTGEAFF. CDR3 sequence (DNA): TGTGCCAGCACCTTTAGACAGGGGCCCTCGACCGGTGAAGCTTTCTTT.

This clonotype has at least ten counts. This chain connects TRBV20-1 to TRBJ2-5; the match to TRBD1 covers 8 bases. This CDR3 is built from 13 residues. Germline CDR1 reads DFQATT; CDR2 reads SNEGSKA (reference sequence). With 6 bases clipped from V and 5 bases from J, the junction kept 8 bases outside the gene matches. The CDR3 spells CSAATGAAETQYF. As DNA, the CDR3 is TGCAGTGCGGCGACAGGGGCGGCGGAGACCCAGTACTTC.

This clonotype was recorded many times. This chain links TRBV11-2 with TRBJ1-4; D is ambiguous. Germline-derived CDR1 and CDR2 are SGHAT and FQNNGV. Deletions cut 4 bases from V and 8 bases from J, with 8 bases between. This CDR3 is 12 amino acids long. The CDR3 bases are TGTGCCAGCAGCTCCAACAGCGAAAAACTGTTTTTT. Protein product: CASSSNSEKLFF.

Only a few counts were recorded for this clonotype. This chain links TRBV3-1 with TRBJ2-7, with D maybe TRBD2 (7 bases). Trimming left V 3 bases short and J 1 base short, with 10 bases between. The CDR3 has 14 amino acids. The V gene's germline CDR1 is LGHDT and CDR2 YNNKEL (reference sequence). The CDR3 region has the DNA TGTGCCAGCAGCCAGGGGGGGCCATCCTACGAGCAGTACTTC. Protein product: CASSQGGPSYEQYF.

This clonotype was seen at least ten times. The V gene is TRBV11-2, the J gene TRBJ2-1; D may match TRBD1 or TRBD2 (5 bases each). The CDR3 loop spans 13 amino acids. Germline assignment: CDR1 SGHAT and CDR2 FQNNGV. V lost 5 bases and J lost 15, with 20 bases in between. CDR3 coding DNA: TGTGCCAGCAGCCCAGGGACGGACCTACCACTGTTCTTC. It encodes CASSPGTDLPLFF.